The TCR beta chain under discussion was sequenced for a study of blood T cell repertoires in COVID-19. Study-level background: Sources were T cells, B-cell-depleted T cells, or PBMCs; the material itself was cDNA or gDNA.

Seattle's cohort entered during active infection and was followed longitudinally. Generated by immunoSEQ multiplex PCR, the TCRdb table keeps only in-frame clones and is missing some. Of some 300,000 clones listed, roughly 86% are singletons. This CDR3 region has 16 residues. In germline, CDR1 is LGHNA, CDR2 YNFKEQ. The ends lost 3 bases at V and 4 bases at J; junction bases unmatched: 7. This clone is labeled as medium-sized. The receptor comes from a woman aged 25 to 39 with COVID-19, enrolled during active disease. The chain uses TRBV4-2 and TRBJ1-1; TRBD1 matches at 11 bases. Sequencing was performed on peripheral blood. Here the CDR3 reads CASSQGQGEGGTEAFF. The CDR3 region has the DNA TGTGCCAGCAGCCAGGGACAGGGGGAAGGTGGCACTGAAGCTTTCTTT.